The clone carrying this T cell receptor (beta chain) was found once. No antigen is known for it. CDR1 MNHNS and CDR2 SASEGT come from the germline V gene. CDR3 length equals 15 residues. The V gene lost 1 base and the J gene lost 2 bases, with 9 bases spanning the gap. Libraries were prepared by immunoSEQ multiplex PCR; TCRdb keeps only in-frame clonotypes and omits some of them. Of about 62,000 clones in the sample, 85% to 90% were seen once. This sample's time point: neoterminal ileum biopsy at postoperative endoscopy, about 6 months after surgery. Adults with ileal or ileocolonic Crohn's disease and an indication for resection were eligible. The sample is drawn from a study of T cell repertoires in ileal Crohn's disease. Study at large: The M6 sample came from neoterminal ileum during colonoscopy after surgery. Study-level results: Active smokers at surgery had more clonal expansions than non-smokers. Every patient over 26.8% clonality showed endoscopic recurrence.

This receptor was obtained from an adult with Crohn's disease. The specimen was ileal tissue. V gene TRBV6-1 combines with J gene TRBJ2-1, with D unresolved. The CDR3: CASSEEQEAYNEQFF. The CDR3 DNA sequence: TGTGCCAGCAGTGAAGAACAAGAGGCCTACAATGAGCAGTTCTTC.